Listed here are 32 T cell receptor beta chains from one sample, sequenced in a study of T-cell memory formation after mild COVID-19. In TCRdb, the 5' RACE reads were re-called with MiXCR into one record per CDR3 protein. The table records hundreds of thousands of distinct CDR3 sequences, roughly 17% of them present only once. Material: PBMCs or a T cell subset sorted from them (not recorded which). The receptors here all came from an adult woman who had mild COVID-19 (a few samples of this study predate the infection). Cell type and time point are not known.

The chain recombines TRBV13 with TRBJ2-1; the match to TRBD2 covers 16 bases. Germline loops: CDR1 PRHDT, CDR2 FYEKMQ (reference sequence). Losses at the gene ends were 6 bases for V and 4 bases for J; bases not matched to a gene: 6. This CDR3 has 17 residues. This CDR3 reads CASRPGLAGGLYNEQFF. The CDR3 DNA follows: TGTGCCAGCAGGCCGGGACTAGCGGGGGGGCTATACAATGAGCAGTTCTTC.

This clonotype was seen repeatedly, ten times or more. The chain recombines TRBV11-2 with TRBJ2-7; 7 positions agree with TRBD1. After removal of 5 bases from V and 2 bases from J, the junction contained 3 bases not matched to a gene. The germline gives CDR1 SGHAT, CDR2 FQNNGV. This CDR3 is 13 amino acids long. CDR3 residues: CASSRQGTYEQYF. CDR3 DNA: TGTGCCAGCAGCCGACAGGGAACCTACGAGCAGTACTTC.

The chain uses TRBV4-1 and TRBJ1-6, with D unresolved. This CDR3 has 14 amino acids. CDR1 and CDR2 from the germline V gene are MGHRA and YSYEKL. Trimming removed 2 bases at V and 10 bases at J, with 12 bases between. CDR3 residues: CASSQSVGWSPLHF. CDR3 in DNA: TGCGCCAGCAGCCAATCCGTCGGATGGTCACCCCTCCACTTT.

The V and J genes are TRBV6-5 and TRBJ1-1; D gene unclear. CDR3 length: 11 amino acids. Germline V gives CDR1 MNHEY, CDR2 SVGAGI. V lost 10 bases to trimming and J lost 1 base, with 7 bases between them. This CDR3 reads CATWTNTEAFF. CDR3 sequence (DNA): TGTGCCACCTGGACGAACACTGAAGCTTTCTTT.

The V and J genes are TRBV15 and TRBJ2-5; D remains ambiguous. CDR3 length equals 13 residues. The V gene's germline CDR1 is LNHNV and CDR2 YYDKDF (reference sequence). The V and J ends lost 0 bases and 5 bases respectively, with 7 bases between them. As DNA, the CDR3 is TGTGCCACCAGCAGAGATTTGTTGGAGACCCAGTACTTC. It specifies CATSRDLLETQYF.

This clonotype showed up just a few times. The CDR3 sequence is CASSRTSGATYEQYF. Written as DNA, the CDR3 is TGTGCCAGCAGTAGGACTAGCGGGGCTACCTACGAGCAGTACTTC. This sequence joins TRBV6-5 and TRBJ2-7; 12 nucleotides align to TRBD2. V shed 5 bases and J 2 bases; nucleotides not matched to a gene: 4. The CDR3 runs to 15 residues. CDR1 MNHEY and CDR2 SVGAGI come from the germline V gene.

The CDR3 sequence: CASSPKVGYGYTF. The CDR3 bases are TGTGCCAGCAGCCCCAAGGTGGGCTATGGCTACACCTTC. This rearrangement joins TRBV7-2 to TRBJ1-2; D unresolved. V dropped 5 bases and J dropped 4 bases, with 11 bases sitting between them. The CDR3 spans 13 residues. From germline, CDR1 is SGHTA and CDR2 FQGNSA.

This clonotype was counted a few times. The J gene is TRBJ1-1, the V gene TRBV7-8, with D unclear. Trimming pared 1 base from V and 10 bases from J, leaving 16 bases between. Looked up from germline, CDR1 is SGHVS and CDR2 is FQNEAQ. CDR3 size: 14 residues. The CDR3 bases are TGTGCCAGCAGCTTAGAGTCTTCCCCCCGGAGAGCTTTCTTT. Protein: CASSLESSPRRAFF.

The chain carries TRBV3-1 and TRBJ1-1; perhaps TRBD1 as D (5 bases). Germline CDR1 reads LGHDT; CDR2 reads YNNKEL (reference sequence). Trimming took off 3 bases at V and 4 bases at J, with 9 bases between the two ends. The CDR3 has 13 residues. CDR3 bases: TGTGCCAGCAGCCATCAGGGAATCACTGAAGCTTTCTTT. Protein sequence: CASSHQGITEAFF. Full variable domain (outside the CDR3, taken from reference TRBV3-1 and TRBJ1-1): DTAVSQTPKYLVTQMGNDKSIKCEQNLGHDTMYWYKQDSKKFLKIMFSYNNKELIINETVPNRFSPKSPDKAHLNLHINSLELGDSAVYFCASSHQGITEAFFGQGTRLTVV.

This clonotype was observed a few times. V gene TRBV6-2 or TRBV6-3 combines with J gene TRBJ2-7; D could derive from TRBD1 or TRBD2 (5 bases each). V lost 2 bases to trimming and J lost 3 bases, with 11 bases between them. The germline CDR1 and CDR2 sequences are MNHEY and SVGEGT. The CDR3 is made up of 14 amino acids. CDR3 residues: CASSYVGEVYEQYF. CDR3 nucleotide sequence: TGTGCCAGCAGTTACGTGGGGGAAGTCTACGAGCAGTACTTC.

This clonotype was seen a handful of times. This rearrangement joins TRBV9 to TRBJ2-1, with 10 bases aligning to TRBD1. V lost 3 bases to trimming and J lost 3 bases; unmatched junction nucleotides: 3. Germline loops: CDR1 SGDLS, CDR2 YYNGEE. The CDR3 length is 15 residues. The CDR3 sequence is CASSEGQGYYNEQFF. CDR3 sequence (DNA): TGTGCCAGCAGCGAGGGACAGGGGTACTACAATGAGCAGTTCTTC.

This clonotype was counted a few times. The J gene is TRBJ1-5, the V gene TRBV12-3 or TRBV12-4; maybe TRBD1 (5 bases). The V and J ends lost 3 bases and 7 bases respectively, with 10 bases between them. CDR3 length equals 13 residues. CDR3 protein: CASSFREGQPQHF. As DNA, the CDR3 is TGTGCCAGCAGTTTCAGGGAGGGACAGCCCCAGCATTTT.

This clonotype was observed a handful of times. This chain joins TRBV20-1 and TRBJ2-7; D is tentatively TRBD1 or TRBD2 (7 bases each). Trimming pared 5 bases from V and 3 bases from J, leaving 14 bases between. In germline, CDR1 is DFQATT, CDR2 SNEGSKA (reference sequence). There are 13 residues in the CDR3. This CDR3 reads CSAQTGTNYEQYF. DNA of the CDR3: TGCAGTGCTCAGACAGGGACTAACTACGAGCAGTACTTC.

This clonotype was recorded a few times. This chain connects TRBV27 to TRBJ1-1, with D possibly being TRBD1 (6 bases). The V and J ends lost 5 bases and 3 bases respectively, with 22 bases between them. Germline CDR1 and CDR2: MNHEY and SMNVEV (reference sequence). The CDR3 extends over 17 amino acids. CDR3 sequence: CASSPLGQGWWDTEAFF. Written as DNA, the CDR3 is TGTGCCAGCAGTCCCCTAGGGCAGGGGTGGTGGGACACTGAAGCTTTCTTT.

The chain joins TRBV19 to TRBJ2-2; no clear D gene. CDR1 LNHDA and CDR2 SQIVND come from the germline V gene (reference sequence). This CDR3 has 18 amino acids. V was trimmed by 3 bases and J by 7 bases, leaving 24 bases between them. In DNA, the CDR3 is TGTGCCAGTAGTATGGGGAAGTGGGTGGATCCATTGGGCGGGGAGCTGTTTTTT. Translation gives CASSMGKWVDPLGGELFF.

This clonotype was counted a few times. CDR3 DNA sequence: TGCGCCAGCAGCTTGGGTGGGGCCGGACGCTATGGCTACACCTTC. Translating gives CASSLGGAGRYGYTF. The V gene is TRBV5-1, the J gene TRBJ1-2; possibly TRBD1 for D (5 bases). V lost 0 bases and J lost 4, with 13 bases in between. Per germline, CDR1 SGHRS and CDR2 YFSETQ. The CDR3 runs 15 residues.

This sequence joins TRBV12-3 or TRBV12-4 and TRBJ1-5; D ambiguous. The CDR3 is 12 residues long. The V end lost 7 bases, the J end lost 5 bases, and 9 bases lay between the germline ends. CDR3: CASTWDYQPQHF. The CDR3 bases are TGTGCCAGCACATGGGATTATCAGCCCCAGCATTTT.

About this clonotype: A much more abundant neighbour one base away suggests this may be a read error. The chain combines TRBV20-1 with TRBJ2-7; 10 bases are a match to TRBD1. V trimming: 6 bases; J trimming: 5 bases; junction bases outside the gene matches: 13. CDR1 and CDR2 from the germline V gene are DFQATT and SNEGSKA (reference sequence). The CDR3 spans 15 residues. CDR3 in amino acids: CSAHGQGGIRDEQYF. CDR3 DNA: TGCAGTGCACACGGACAGGGGGGGATCAGGGACGAGCAGTACTTC.

The table lists this clonotype with a few counts. The CDR3 protein is CATSQGQLYEQYF. Here the CDR3 DNA reads TGTGCCACCAGCCAAGGGCAATTGTACGAGCAGTACTTC. The genes are TRBV15 and TRBJ2-7, with D hard to call. The CDR3 has 13 amino acids. Germline V gives CDR1 LNHNV, CDR2 YYDKDF (reference sequence). Trimming cost V 5 bases and J 4 bases, with 12 bases left between them. The full variable domain, its missing parts supplied by reference TRBV15 and TRBJ2-7, is DAMVIQNPRYQVTQFGKPVTLSCSQTLNHNVMYWYQQKSSQAPKLLFHYYDKDFNNEADTPDNFQSRRPNTSFCFLDIRSPGLGDTAMYLCATSQGQLYEQYFGPGTRLTVT.

The chain links TRBV5-1 to TRBJ2-5; 9 nucleotides agree with TRBD2. CDR1 and CDR2 from the germline V gene are SGHRS and YFSETQ. The length of the CDR3 is 16 residues. V shed 1 base, J shed 1 base, and the junction held 5 bases outside the gene matches. CDR3 coding DNA: TGCGCCAGCAGCTTGCGGATAGCGGGAGCCCAAGAGACCCAGTACTTC. It codes for CASSLRIAGAQETQYF.

The V gene is TRBV5-8, the J gene TRBJ2-7, with D perhaps given as TRBD1 or TRBD2 (5 bases each). V lost 5 bases and J lost 2, with 20 bases in between. This CDR3 is 16 amino acids long. Germline-derived CDR1 and CDR2 are SGHTS and YDEGEE. As DNA, the CDR3 is TGTGCCAGCAGTCCGCTCACCACAGGACTTACCTACGAGCAGTACTTC. Protein: CASSPLTTGLTYEQYF.

The chain recombines TRBV12-3 or TRBV12-4 with TRBJ1-2; D remains ambiguous. V was shortened by 2 bases and J by 6 bases, with 7 bases between the two germline ends. This CDR3 is 12 amino acids long. CDR3 nucleotides: TGTGCCAGCAGTTTAAAAAGGGATGGCTACACCTTC. Its protein is CASSLKRDGYTF.

The table lists this clonotype with a few counts. The chain couples TRBV5-1 to TRBJ2-1; 8 positions match TRBD2. After removal of 0 bases from V and 5 bases from J, the junction contained 7 bases not matched to a gene. This CDR3 contains 16 residues. The germline V gene has CDR1 SGHRS and CDR2 YFSETQ. The CDR3 DNA is TGCGCCAGCAGCTTGGTTCCAGCGGGAGTAAACAATGAGCAGTTCTTC. As protein: CASSLVPAGVNNEQFF. Full variable domain (outside the CDR3, taken from reference TRBV5-1 and TRBJ2-1): KAGVTQTPRYLIKTRGQQVTLSCSPISGHRSVSWYQQTPGQGLQFLFEYFSETQRNKGNFPGRFSGRQFSNSRSEMNVSTLELGDSALYLCASSLVPAGVNNEQFFGPGTRLTVL.

This clonotype was detected ten times or more. This chain connects TRBV12-3 or TRBV12-4 to TRBJ2-2; D ambiguous. V dropped 3 bases and J dropped 4 bases, with 6 bases sitting between them. CDR3 length: 13 residues. CDR3 sequence: CASSLSVTGELFF. CDR3 DNA sequence: TGTGCCAGCAGTTTGTCCGTCACCGGGGAGCTGTTTTTT.

The chain recombines TRBV7-3 with TRBJ1-1; D is ambiguous. Trimming shortened V by 0 bases and J by 5 bases, and 13 bases separated the two germline ends. The germline V gene encodes CDR1 SGHTA and CDR2 FQGTGA. The CDR3 covers 15 residues. The CDR3 loop reads CASSLTATPGTEAFF. The CDR3 nucleotides read TGTGCCAGCAGCTTAACGGCCACCCCGGGGACTGAAGCTTTCTTT.

This clonotype was seen many times. CDR3 region: CASSQYFPGGASETQYF. The CDR3 nucleotides read TGTGCCAGCAGCCAATATTTTCCGGGAGGGGCGTCGGAGACCCAGTACTTC. The chain joins TRBV4-2 to TRBJ2-5; 8 nucleotides line up with TRBD2. CDR1 and CDR2 (germline): LGHNA, YNFKEQ. CDR3 length: 17 amino acids. Trimming cost V 2 bases and J 5 bases; bases outside gene matches: 13.

The J gene is TRBJ1-4, the V gene TRBV11-2, with D hard to call. This CDR3 has 14 residues. Germline V lookup: CDR1 SGHAT, CDR2 FQNNGV. V lost 0 bases to trimming and J lost 2 bases, with 4 bases between them. The CDR3 region has the DNA TGTGCCAGCAGCTTAGAGAGGACTAATGAAAAACTGTTTTTT. It encodes CASSLERTNEKLFF.

The chain couples TRBV21-1 to TRBJ2-1; the table's D call TRBD1 went unverified against the DNA. TRBV21-1 has pseudogene status. This CDR3 has 18 residues. Here the CDR3 DNA reads TGTGCCAGCAGCAAGGGGGGGACAGGAGCTCTTTTAGGGAATGAGCAGTTCTTC. Its translation: CASSKGGTGALLGNEQFF.

The gene calls are TRBV20-1 and TRBJ2-1, with a possible D match to TRBD2 (5 bases). CDR1 and CDR2 from the germline V gene are DFQATT and SNEGSKA (reference sequence). The length of the CDR3 is 15 residues. The ends were cut back, 6 bases at V and 0 bases at J, with 15 bases in the middle. This chain's CDR3 is CSAPPRGSSYNEQFF. The CDR3 coding sequence is TGCAGTGCCCCCCCCCGAGGGTCCTCCTACAATGAGCAGTTCTTC.

This chain uses TRBV6-1 with TRBJ2-1; D gene unclear. Trimming cost V 4 bases and J 3 bases, with 10 bases left between them. This CDR3 region has 14 residues. The germline V gene has CDR1 MNHNS and CDR2 SASEGT. CDR3 DNA: TGTGCCAGCAGTGGACGGACGGTCTACAATGAGCAGTTCTTC. It specifies CASSGRTVYNEQFF.

The table lists this clonotype with a few counts. The chain's CDR3 is CASSDAARSSTDTQYF. CDR3 bases: TGTGCCAGCAGCGATGCGGCTAGGTCTAGCACAGATACGCAGTATTTT. The chain employs TRBV7-8 and TRBJ2-3; no firm D call. The germline CDR1 and CDR2 sequences are SGHVS and FQNEAQ. V dropped 5 bases and J dropped 0 bases, with 15 bases sitting between them. The CDR3 totals 16 residues.

In this sample, this clonotype turned up a few times. The genes are TRBV10-2 and TRBJ2-7; D is undetermined. The CDR3 totals 14 residues. The germline gives CDR1 WSHSY, CDR2 SAAADI. V gave up 0 bases and J gave up 3 bases, with 9 bases separating them. The CDR3 DNA follows: TGCGCCAGCAGTGAGTCGTTTGGGGTCTACGAGCAGTACTTC. Amino acid sequence: CASSESFGVYEQYF.